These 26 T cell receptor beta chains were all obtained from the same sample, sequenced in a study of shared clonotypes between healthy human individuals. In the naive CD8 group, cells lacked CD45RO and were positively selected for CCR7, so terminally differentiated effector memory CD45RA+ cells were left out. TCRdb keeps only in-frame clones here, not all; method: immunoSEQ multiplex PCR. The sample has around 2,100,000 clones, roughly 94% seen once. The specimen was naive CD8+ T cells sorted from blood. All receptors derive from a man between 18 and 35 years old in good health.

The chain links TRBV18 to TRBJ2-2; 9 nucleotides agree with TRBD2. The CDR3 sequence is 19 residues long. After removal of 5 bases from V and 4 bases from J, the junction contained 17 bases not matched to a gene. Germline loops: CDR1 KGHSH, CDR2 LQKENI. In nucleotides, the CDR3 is TGTGCCAGCTCATTGGACAGTTTCCCGGGACTAGCTGGCACCGGGGAGCTGTTTTTT. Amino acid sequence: CASSLDSFPGLAGTGELFF.

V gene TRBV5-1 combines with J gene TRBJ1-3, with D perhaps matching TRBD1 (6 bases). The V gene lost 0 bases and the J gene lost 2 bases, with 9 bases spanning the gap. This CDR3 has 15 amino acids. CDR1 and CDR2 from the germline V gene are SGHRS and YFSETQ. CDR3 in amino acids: CASSLAWGPGNTIYF. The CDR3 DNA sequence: TGCGCCAGCAGCTTGGCTTGGGGGCCTGGAAACACCATATATTTT.

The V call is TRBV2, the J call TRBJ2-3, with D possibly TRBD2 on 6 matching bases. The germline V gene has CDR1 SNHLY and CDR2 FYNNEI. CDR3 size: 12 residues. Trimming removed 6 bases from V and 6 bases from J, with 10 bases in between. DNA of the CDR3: TGTGCCAGCAGCCCCCTAGCGGATACGCAGTATTTT. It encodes CASSPLADTQYF. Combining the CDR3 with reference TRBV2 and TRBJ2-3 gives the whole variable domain EPEVTQTPSHQVTQMGQEVILRCVPISNHLYFYWYRQILGQKVEFLVSFYNNEISEKSEIFDDQFSVERPDGSNFTLKIRSTKLEDSAMYFCASSPLADTQYFGPGTRLTVL.

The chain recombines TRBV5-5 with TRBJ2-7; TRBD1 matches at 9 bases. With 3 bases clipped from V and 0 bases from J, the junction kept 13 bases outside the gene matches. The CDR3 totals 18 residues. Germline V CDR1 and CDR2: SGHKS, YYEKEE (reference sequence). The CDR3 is CASSYGQGSPPSSYEQYF. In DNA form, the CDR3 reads TGTGCCAGCAGCTACGGACAGGGGTCCCCCCCAAGCTCCTACGAGCAGTACTTC.

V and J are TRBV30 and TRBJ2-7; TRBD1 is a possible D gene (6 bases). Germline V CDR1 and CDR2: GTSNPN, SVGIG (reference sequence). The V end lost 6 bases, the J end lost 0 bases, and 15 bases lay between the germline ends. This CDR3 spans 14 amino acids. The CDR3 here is CACTGSVSSYEQYF. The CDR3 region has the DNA TGTGCCTGTACAGGGAGCGTGAGCTCCTACGAGCAGTACTTC.

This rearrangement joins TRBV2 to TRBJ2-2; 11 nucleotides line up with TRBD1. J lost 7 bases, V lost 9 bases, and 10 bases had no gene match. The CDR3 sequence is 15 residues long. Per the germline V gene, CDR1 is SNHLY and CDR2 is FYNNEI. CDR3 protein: CARSEHGTGGGELFF. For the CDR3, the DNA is TGTGCCAGGTCCGAGCACGGGACAGGGGGCGGGGAGCTGTTTTTT. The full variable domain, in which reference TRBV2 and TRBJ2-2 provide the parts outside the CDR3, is EPEVTQTPSHQVTQMGQEVILRCVPISNHLYFYWYRQILGQKVEFLVSFYNNEISEKSEIFDDQFSVERPDGSNFTLKIRSTKLEDSAMYFCARSEHGTGGGELFFGEGSRLTVL.

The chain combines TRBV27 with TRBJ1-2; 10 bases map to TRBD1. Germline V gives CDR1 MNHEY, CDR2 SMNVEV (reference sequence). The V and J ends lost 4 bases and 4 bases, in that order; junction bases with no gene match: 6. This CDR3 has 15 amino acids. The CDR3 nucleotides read TGTGCCAGCAGTTCTATAGGGACAGGGGTCTATGGCTACACCTTC. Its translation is CASSSIGTGVYGYTF.

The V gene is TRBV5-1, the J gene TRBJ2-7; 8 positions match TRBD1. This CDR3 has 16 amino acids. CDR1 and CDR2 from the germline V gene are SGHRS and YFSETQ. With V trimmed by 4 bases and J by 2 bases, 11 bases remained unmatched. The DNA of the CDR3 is TGCGCCAGCAGCCCCCGGGACAGGAGCAACCCCTACGAGCAGTACTTC. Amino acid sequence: CASSPRDRSNPYEQYF.

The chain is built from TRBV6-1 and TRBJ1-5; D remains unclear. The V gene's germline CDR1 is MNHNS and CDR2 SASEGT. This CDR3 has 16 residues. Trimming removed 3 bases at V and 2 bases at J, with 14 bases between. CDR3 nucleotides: TGTGCCAGCAGTGATTCGTTGGGATGGGGCAATCAGCCCCAGCATTTT. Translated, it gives CASSDSLGWGNQPQHF.

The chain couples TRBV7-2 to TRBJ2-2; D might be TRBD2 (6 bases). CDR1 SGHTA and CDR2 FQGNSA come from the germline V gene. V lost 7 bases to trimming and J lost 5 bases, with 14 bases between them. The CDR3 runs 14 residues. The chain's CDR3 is CASKGLYATGELFF. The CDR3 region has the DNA TGTGCCAGCAAGGGACTTTACGCGACCGGGGAGCTGTTTTTT.

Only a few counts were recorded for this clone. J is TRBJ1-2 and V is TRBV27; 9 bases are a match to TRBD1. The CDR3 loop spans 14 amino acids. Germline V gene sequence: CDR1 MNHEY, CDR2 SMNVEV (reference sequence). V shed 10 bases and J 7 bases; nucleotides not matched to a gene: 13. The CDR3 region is CATRTGALAVGYTF. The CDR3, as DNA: TGTGCCACCCGGACAGGGGCGCTGGCGGTTGGCTACACCTTC.

The CDR3 loop reads CASSEEGTYGYTF. The CDR3 coding sequence is TGCGCCAGCAGTGAGGAGGGGACCTATGGCTACACCTTC. The chain recombines TRBV10-1 with TRBJ1-2; D might be TRBD1 (5 bases). V was cut by 2 bases and J by 4 bases, with 8 bases left in between. Germline assignment: CDR1 WNHNN and CDR2 SYGVQD (reference sequence). The length of the CDR3 is 13 residues.

CDR3 sequence (DNA): TGTGCCAGTAGTTTTGGGGTAGTTTCACCCCTCCACTTT. It yields the protein CASSFGVVSPLHF. V gene TRBV19 combines with J gene TRBJ1-6; D not resolved. Germline assignment: CDR1 LNHDA and CDR2 SQIVND (reference sequence). The V end lost 5 bases, the J end lost 9 bases, and 11 bases lay between the germline ends. CDR3 length: 13 amino acids.

The CDR3 region has the DNA TGTGCCAGCAGCTTAACAGTGGACAGCAACTATGGCTACACCTTC. It is translated as CASSLTVDSNYGYTF. J is TRBJ1-2 and V is TRBV13; D is possibly TRBD1 (6 bases). Trimming left V 2 bases short and J 2 bases short, with 12 bases between. The CDR3 extends over 15 amino acids. Germline CDR1 and CDR2: PRHDT and FYEKMQ (reference sequence).

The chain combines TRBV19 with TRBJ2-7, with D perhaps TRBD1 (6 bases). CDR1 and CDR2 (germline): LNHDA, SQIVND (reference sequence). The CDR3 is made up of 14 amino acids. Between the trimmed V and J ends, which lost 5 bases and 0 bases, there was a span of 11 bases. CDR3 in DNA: TGTGCCAGTAGTGCCCGGACAGTCTCCTACGAGCAGTACTTC. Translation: CASSARTVSYEQYF. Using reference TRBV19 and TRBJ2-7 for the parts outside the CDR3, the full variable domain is DGGITQSPKYLFRKEGQNVTLSCEQNLNHDAMYWYRQDPGQGLRLIYYSQIVNDFQKGDIAEGYSVSREKKESFPLTVTSAQKNPTAFYLCASSARTVSYEQYFGPGTRLTVT.

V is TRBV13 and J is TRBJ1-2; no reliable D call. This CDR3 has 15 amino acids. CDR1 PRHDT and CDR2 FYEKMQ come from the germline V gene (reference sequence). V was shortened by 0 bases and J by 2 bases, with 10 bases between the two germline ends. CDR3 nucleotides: TGTGCCAGCAGCTTAGGTCGAGGACTCAACTATGGCTACACCTTC. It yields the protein CASSLGRGLNYGYTF.

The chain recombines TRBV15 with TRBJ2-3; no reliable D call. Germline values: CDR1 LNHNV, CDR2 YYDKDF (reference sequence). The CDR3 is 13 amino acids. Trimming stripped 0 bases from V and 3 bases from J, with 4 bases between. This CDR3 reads CATSRELTDTQYF. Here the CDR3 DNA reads TGTGCCACCAGCAGAGAGCTTACAGATACGCAGTATTTT.

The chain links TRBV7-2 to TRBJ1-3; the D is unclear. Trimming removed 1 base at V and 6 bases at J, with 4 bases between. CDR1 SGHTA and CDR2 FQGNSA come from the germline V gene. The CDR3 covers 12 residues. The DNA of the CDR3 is TGTGCCAGCAGCTTAGGACTAAACACCATATATTTT. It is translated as CASSLGLNTIYF.

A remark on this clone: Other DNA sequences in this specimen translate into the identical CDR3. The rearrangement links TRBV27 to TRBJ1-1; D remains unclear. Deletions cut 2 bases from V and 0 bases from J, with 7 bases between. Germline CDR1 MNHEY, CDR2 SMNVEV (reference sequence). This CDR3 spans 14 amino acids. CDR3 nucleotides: TGTGCCAGCAGTTTACAGGCGTTGAACACTGAAGCTTTCTTT. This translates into CASSLQALNTEAFF.

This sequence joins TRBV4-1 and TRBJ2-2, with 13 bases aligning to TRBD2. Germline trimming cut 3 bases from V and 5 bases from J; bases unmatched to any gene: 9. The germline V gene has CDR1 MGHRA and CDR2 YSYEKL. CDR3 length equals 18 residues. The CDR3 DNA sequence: TGCGCCAGCAGCCATACCCCGGGACTAGCGGGAAAAACCGGGGAGCTGTTTTTT. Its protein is CASSHTPGLAGKTGELFF.

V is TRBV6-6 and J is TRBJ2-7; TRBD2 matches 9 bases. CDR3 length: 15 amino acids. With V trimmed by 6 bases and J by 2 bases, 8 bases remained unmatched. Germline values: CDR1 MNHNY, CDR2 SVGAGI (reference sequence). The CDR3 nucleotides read TGTGCCAGCAGCCCCTCGGGACTAGCTACCTACGAGCAGTACTTC. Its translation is CASSPSGLATYEQYF.

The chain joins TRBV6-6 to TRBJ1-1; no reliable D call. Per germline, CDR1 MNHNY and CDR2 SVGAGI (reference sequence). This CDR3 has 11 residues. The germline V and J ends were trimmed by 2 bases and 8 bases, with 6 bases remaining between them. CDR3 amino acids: CASSYEGEAFF. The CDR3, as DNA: TGTGCCAGCAGTTACGAGGGCGAAGCTTTCTTT.

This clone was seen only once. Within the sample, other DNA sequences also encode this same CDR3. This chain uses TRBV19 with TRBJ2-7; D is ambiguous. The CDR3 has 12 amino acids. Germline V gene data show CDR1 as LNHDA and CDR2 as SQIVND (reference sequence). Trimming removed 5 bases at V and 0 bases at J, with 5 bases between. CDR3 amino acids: CASSPGSYEQYF. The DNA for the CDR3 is TGTGCCAGTAGTCCGGGCTCCTACGAGCAGTACTTC.

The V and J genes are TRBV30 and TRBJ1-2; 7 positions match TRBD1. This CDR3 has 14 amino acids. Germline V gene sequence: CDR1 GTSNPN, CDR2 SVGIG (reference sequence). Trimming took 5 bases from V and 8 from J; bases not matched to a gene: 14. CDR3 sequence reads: CAWAGGHGIIGYTF. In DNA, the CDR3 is TGTGCCTGGGCAGGGGGACACGGAATTATCGGCTACACCTTC.

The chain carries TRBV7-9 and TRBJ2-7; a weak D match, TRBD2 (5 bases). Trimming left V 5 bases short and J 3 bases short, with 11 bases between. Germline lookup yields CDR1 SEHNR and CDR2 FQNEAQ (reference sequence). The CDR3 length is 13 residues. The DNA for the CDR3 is TGTGCCAGCAGCCCCGGACTTGTCTACGAGCAGTACTTC. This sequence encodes CASSPGLVYEQYF.

The DNA for the CDR3 is TGTGCCAGTAGTGCACACAAGAACACTGAAGCTTTCTTT. Translation: CASSAHKNTEAFF. This chain joins TRBV19 and TRBJ1-1; D remains ambiguous. Germline V CDR1 and CDR2: LNHDA, SQIVND (reference sequence). This CDR3 comprises 13 residues. The ends were cut back, 5 bases at V and 1 base at J, with 8 bases in the middle.